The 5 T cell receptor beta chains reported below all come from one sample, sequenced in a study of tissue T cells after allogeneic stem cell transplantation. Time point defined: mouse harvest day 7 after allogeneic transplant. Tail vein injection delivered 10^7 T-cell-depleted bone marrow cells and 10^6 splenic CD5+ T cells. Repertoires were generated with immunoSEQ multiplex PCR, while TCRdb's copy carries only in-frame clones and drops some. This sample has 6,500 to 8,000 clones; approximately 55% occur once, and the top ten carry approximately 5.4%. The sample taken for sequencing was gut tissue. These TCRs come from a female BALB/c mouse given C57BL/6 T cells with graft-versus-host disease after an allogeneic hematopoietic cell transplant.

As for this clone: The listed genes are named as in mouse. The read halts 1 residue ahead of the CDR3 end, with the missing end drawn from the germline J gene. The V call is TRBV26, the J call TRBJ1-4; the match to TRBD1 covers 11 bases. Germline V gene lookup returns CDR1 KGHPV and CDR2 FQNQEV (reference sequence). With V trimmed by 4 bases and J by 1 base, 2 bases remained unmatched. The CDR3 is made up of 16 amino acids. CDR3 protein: CASSPDRGPSNERLFF. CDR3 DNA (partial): TGTGCCAGCAGTCCGGACAGGGGGCCTTCCAACGAAAGATTATTT. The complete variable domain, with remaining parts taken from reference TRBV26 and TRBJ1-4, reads NSKVIQTPRYLVKGQGQKAKMRCIPEKGHPVVFWYQQNKNNEFKFLINFQNQEVLQQIDMTEKRFSAECPSNSPCSLEIQSSEAGDSALYLCASSPDRGPSNERLFFGHGTKLSVL.

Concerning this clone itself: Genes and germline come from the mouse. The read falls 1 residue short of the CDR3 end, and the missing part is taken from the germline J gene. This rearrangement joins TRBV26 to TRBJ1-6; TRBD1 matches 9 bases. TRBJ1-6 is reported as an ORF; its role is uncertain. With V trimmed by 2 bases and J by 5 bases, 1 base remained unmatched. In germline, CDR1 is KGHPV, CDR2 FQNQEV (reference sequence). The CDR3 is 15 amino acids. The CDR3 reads CASSLGTGNNSPLYF. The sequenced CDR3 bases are TGTGCCAGCAGTCTGGGGACAGGGAATAATTCGCCCCTCTAC.

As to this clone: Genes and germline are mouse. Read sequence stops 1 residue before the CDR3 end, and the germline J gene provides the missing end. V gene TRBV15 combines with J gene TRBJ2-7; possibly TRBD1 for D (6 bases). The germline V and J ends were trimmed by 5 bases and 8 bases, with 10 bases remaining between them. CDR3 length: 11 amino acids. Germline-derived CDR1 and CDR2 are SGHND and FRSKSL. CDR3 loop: CASSPRDKQYF. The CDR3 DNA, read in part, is TGTGCCAGCAGTCCCCGGGACAAACAGTAC.

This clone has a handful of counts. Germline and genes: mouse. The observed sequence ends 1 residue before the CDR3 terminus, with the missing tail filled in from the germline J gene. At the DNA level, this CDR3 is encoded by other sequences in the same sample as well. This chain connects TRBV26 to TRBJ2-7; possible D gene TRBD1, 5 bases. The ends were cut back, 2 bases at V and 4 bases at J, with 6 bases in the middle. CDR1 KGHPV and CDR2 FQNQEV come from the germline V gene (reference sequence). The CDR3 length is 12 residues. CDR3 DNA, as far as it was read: TGTGCCAGCAGTCTGGGACAATATGAACAGTAC. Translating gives CASSLGQYEQY. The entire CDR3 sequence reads CASSLGQYEQYF.

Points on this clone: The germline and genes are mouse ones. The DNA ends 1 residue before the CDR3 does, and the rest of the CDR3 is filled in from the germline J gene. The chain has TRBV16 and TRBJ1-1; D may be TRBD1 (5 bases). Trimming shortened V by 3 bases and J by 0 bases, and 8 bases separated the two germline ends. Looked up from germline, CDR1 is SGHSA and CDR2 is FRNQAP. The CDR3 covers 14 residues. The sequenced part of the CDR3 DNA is TGTGCAAGCAGCTTCCAGGGATCAAACACAGAAGTCTTC. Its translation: CASSFQGSNTEVF. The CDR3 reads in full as CASSFQGSNTEVFF.